This T cell receptor (beta chain) was recorded in a study of shared clonotypes between healthy human individuals. Turning to the study itself: Those who served as donors were a couple of women and a few men between the ages of 18 and 49.

Whole-study findings and limits: Represented diversity (both genetic and exposure-history) was limited by the small number of donors.

About this clone itself: Its target is unknown.

At a deep level, the assay was run. The genomic DNA of each subset was split evenly across several immunoSEQ plates. TCRdb's copy holds only in-frame clones and misses some; the assay was immunoSEQ multiplex PCR. This repertoire shows 700,000 or so clones, 55% to 75% found once; its top ten account for about 1.7%. The CDR3 length is 15 residues. The V gene end was trimmed by 6 bases and the J gene end by 6 bases; junction bases not matched to a gene: 11. Germline lookup yields CDR1 MDHEN and CDR2 SYDVKM. Sequencing input: memory CD4+ T cells sorted from blood. Sample subset: CD45RA-negative fraction. The chain combines TRBV28 with TRBJ1-5, with 7 bases aligning to TRBD1. This receptor was obtained from a woman aged 25 to 39 in good health. The chain's CDR3 is CASSPRQGGGQPQHF. Written as DNA, the CDR3 is TGTGCCAGCAGCCCCAGACAGGGCGGAGGTCAGCCCCAGCATTTT.